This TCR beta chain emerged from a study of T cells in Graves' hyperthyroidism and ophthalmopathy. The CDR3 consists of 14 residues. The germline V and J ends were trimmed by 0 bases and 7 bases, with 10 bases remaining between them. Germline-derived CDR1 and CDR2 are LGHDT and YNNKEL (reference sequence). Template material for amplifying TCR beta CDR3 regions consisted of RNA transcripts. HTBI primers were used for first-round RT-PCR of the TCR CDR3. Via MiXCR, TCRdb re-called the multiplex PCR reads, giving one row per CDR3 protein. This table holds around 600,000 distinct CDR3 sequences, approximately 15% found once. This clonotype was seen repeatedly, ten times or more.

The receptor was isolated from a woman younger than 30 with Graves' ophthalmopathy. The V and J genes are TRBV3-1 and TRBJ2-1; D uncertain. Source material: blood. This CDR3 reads CASSQDPSRNEQFF. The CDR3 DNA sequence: TGTGCCAGCAGCCAAGATCCGTCCAGGAATGAGCAGTTCTTC.